The sequence of this T cell receptor beta chain was determined in a study of chronic HIV infection and antiretroviral therapy. This clonotype was found a few times. Using its own MiXCR run on the 5' RACE reads, TCRdb lists one record per CDR3 protein. The table includes more than 25,000 distinct CDR3 sequences, over 7.5% detected once. V gave up 3 bases and J gave up 6 bases, with 20 bases separating them. Germline loops: CDR1 SNHLY, CDR2 FYNNEI. The CDR3 is 16 residues long. Sequenced: peripheral blood. The sequence was collected from an adult who had HIV and had not received antiretroviral therapy, or was an uninfected healthy control (not recorded which). The J gene is TRBJ1-1, the V gene TRBV2; D gene ambiguous. CDR3 coding DNA: TGTGCCAGCAGTGATTTTTCGGGGATAAGGCTCGCTGAAGCTTTCTTT. Translated, it gives CASSDFSGIRLAEAFF.